The 6 T cell receptor beta chains below all came from one sample that was sequenced in a study of beta chain features in type 1 diabetes. General study findings and limits: All four CD4+ subsets of Type 1 diabetes patients contained TCRB CDR3s that were moderately but significantly shorter.

Every isolated RNA sample was fully reverse transcribed, so sequencing captured expressed TCRB transcripts. Method: immunoSEQ multiplex PCR; TCRdb's copy keeps in-frame clones and lacks some. The table shows approximately 170,000 clones, with approximately 8.4% occurring only once. Their antigens remain unidentified. Sequencing was performed on central memory CD4+ T cells from blood. Receptor source: a man aged 18-30 years with type 1 diabetes.

This clone came up many times. The same CDR3 can be traced to other DNA sequences in this sample. V gene TRBV7-2 combines with J gene TRBJ2-1; D is uncertain. This CDR3 is built from 12 residues. Looked up from germline, CDR1 is SGHTA and CDR2 is FQGNSA. Trimming shortened V by 5 bases and J by 6 bases, and 8 bases separated the two germline ends. The CDR3 DNA reads as TGTGCCAGCAGCGCCACGGGCAATGAGCAGTTCTTC. It translates to CASSATGNEQFF.

This chain's CDR3 is CASRPGQAYGYTF. CDR3 nucleotide sequence: TGTGCCAGCAGGCCGGGACAGGCCTATGGCTACACCTTC. V gene TRBV25-1 combines with J gene TRBJ1-2, with 8 bases matching TRBD1. The trim removed 6 bases at V and 4 bases at J, leaving 4 bases unmatched. Per germline, CDR1 MGHDK and CDR2 SYGVNS. This CDR3 contains 13 residues.

The chain uses TRBV29-1 and TRBJ1-3, with 7 bases that match TRBD1. The V gene end was trimmed by 4 bases and the J gene end by 4 bases; junction bases not matched to a gene: 7. This CDR3 is 14 amino acids long. Germline values: CDR1 SQVTM, CDR2 ANQGSEA. The CDR3 loop reads CSVGKTGIGNTIYF. The CDR3 DNA reads TGCAGCGTTGGTAAGACAGGGATCGGAAACACCATATATTTT.

J is TRBJ2-7 and V is TRBV28; maybe TRBD1 (6 bases). The CDR3 runs 12 residues. Germline V CDR1 and CDR2: MDHEN, SYDVKM. V shed 6 bases and J shed 4 bases, with 10 bases lying between them. The CDR3 DNA follows: TGTGCCAGCAGCCAGGGGTCTTACGAGCAGTACTTC. Protein product: CASSQGSYEQYF. The whole variable domain, remainder taken from reference TRBV28 and TRBJ2-7, is DVKVTQSSRYLVKRTGEKVFLECVQDMDHENMFWYRQDPGLGLRLIYFSYDVKMKEKGDIPEGYSVSREKKERFSLILESASTNQTSMYLCASSQGSYEQYFGPGTRLTVT.

This clone was seen a handful of times. The V call is TRBV5-6, the J call TRBJ1-1; TRBD1 matches 10 bases. CDR1 and CDR2 from the germline V gene are SGHDT and YYEEEE. The CDR3 is 13 amino acids. V lost 4 bases and J lost 10; bases outside the gene matches: 7. In DNA, the CDR3 is TGTGCCAGCAGCCCCGGGACAGGGGATGTAGCTTTCTTT. Its translation is CASSPGTGDVAFF.

The sample holds a few counts of this clone. V and J are TRBV11-2 and TRBJ2-2, with TRBD2 matching over 7 bases. Trimming cost V 5 bases and J 6 bases; bases outside gene matches: 6. Germline CDR1 is SGHAT and CDR2 is FQNNGV. This CDR3 has 14 amino acids. The CDR3 DNA follows: TGTGCCAGCAGCATGCTTCGGGGGGCCGGGGAGCTGTTTTTT. Amino acids: CASSMLRGAGELFF.